This T cell receptor beta chain emerged from a study of monozygotic twins with inflammatory bowel disease. Remarks on this clonotype: Its antigen is undetermined.

Total RNA amounting to about 3,300 ng went into each TCR library. Template switching appended UMIs that held a 6-nucleotide sample barcode. TCRdb reprocessed the 5' RACE reads; each CDR3 protein has one entry and no DNA is given. This listing includes about 300,000 distinct CDR3 sequences. Whole-study findings and limits: Variability may have been added to patient repertoires by differing immunosuppressive treatments.

This CDR3 contains 13 residues. Germline loops: CDR1 MDHEN, CDR2 SYDVKM. This clonotype originated in a human donor with ulcerative colitis or Crohn's disease, or a healthy co-twin of an affected twin (not recorded which). This chain uses TRBV28 with TRBJ2-5. Sequencing used blood. The CDR3 sequence: CASSTYIGETQYF.